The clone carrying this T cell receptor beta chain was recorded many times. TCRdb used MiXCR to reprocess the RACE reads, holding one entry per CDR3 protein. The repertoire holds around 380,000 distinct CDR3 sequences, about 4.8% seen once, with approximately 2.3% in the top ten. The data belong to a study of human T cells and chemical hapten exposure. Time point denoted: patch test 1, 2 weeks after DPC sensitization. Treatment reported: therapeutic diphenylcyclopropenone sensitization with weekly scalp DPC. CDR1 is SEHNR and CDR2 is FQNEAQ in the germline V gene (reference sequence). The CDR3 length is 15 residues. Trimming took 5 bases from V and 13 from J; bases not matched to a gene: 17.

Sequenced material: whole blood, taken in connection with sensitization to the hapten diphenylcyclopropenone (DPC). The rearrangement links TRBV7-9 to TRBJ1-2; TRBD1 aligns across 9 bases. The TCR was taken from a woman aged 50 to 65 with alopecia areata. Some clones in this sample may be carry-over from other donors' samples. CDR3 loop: CASSPPAGQGLLSTF. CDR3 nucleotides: TGTGCCAGCAGCCCACCAGCGGGACAGGGCTTACTAAGCACCTTC.